One sample yielded the 27 T cell receptor beta chains listed below, sequenced in a study of post-analysis software for immune sequencing data. Prepared TCR beta cDNA libraries contained unique molecular identifiers. TCRdb fed the PCR reads into MiXCR, producing one record per CDR3 protein. Here the sample spans approximately 730,000 distinct CDR3 sequences, about 27% being singletons. The study, taken as a whole, reports: Patients carried several TRBV segments more frequently than controls did, and TRBV5-6, TRBV5-1 and TRBV20-1 were among them.

These receptors have no identified antigens. The sample was blood. Receptors originate from a girl under 18 with multiple sclerosis.

With regard to this clonotype: Germline is not matched at one junction end, which may reflect a read error. The V call is TRBV5-1, the J call TRBJ2-1; 8 bases are shared with TRBD2. This CDR3 contains 17 residues. CDR1 and CDR2 from the germline V gene are SGHRS and YFSETQ. CDR3: CASSLRVAGTAGNEHFF. As DNA, the CDR3 is TGCGCCAGCAGCTTAAGGGTAGCGGGAACCGCTGGGAATGAGCACTTCTTC.

The chain joins TRBV6-5 to TRBJ1-2; D is uncertain. This CDR3 has 12 residues. Germline V gives CDR1 MNHEY, CDR2 SVGAGI. V was trimmed by 5 bases and J by 7 bases, leaving 11 bases between them. CDR3 in amino acids: CASSLDDGGYTF. DNA of the CDR3: TGTGCCAGCAGTCTCGACGATGGTGGCTACACCTTC.

This clonotype was seen a few times. The V gene is TRBV4-3, the J gene TRBJ2-1, with TRBD2 identical over 9 bases. Germline V gene data show CDR1 as LGHNA and CDR2 as YSLEER. With V trimmed by 0 bases and J by 8 bases, 8 bases remained unmatched. The CDR3 covers 16 residues. This CDR3 is CASSQDNILAGYEQFF. The CDR3 DNA follows: TGCGCCAGCAGCCAAGATAACATCCTAGCGGGATATGAGCAGTTCTTC.

The chain carries TRBV7-8 and TRBJ1-1; 9 bases align to TRBD1. Per the germline V gene, CDR1 is SGHVS and CDR2 is FQNEAQ. CDR3 length equals 14 residues. V shed 7 bases and J 4 bases; nucleotides not matched to a gene: 7. The CDR3 region has the DNA TGTGCCAGCAACGACAGGGGGTCTGGCACTGAAGCTTTCTTT. It specifies CASNDRGSGTEAFF. Full variable domain (outside the CDR3, taken from reference TRBV7-8 and TRBJ1-1): GAGVSQSPRYKVAKRGQDVALRCDPISGHVSLFWYQQALGQGPEFLTYFQNEAQLDKSGLPSDRFFAERPEGSVSTLKIQRTQQEDSAVYLCASNDRGSGTEAFFGQGTRLTVV.

This clonotype was seen more than once but under ten times. The chain joins TRBV12-3 or TRBV12-4 to TRBJ2-1; 9 bases align to TRBD2. The ends lost 7 bases at V and 7 bases at J; junction bases unmatched: 8. The CDR3 is 14 residues long. The CDR3 DNA sequence: TGTGCCAGCAAAAAGCGGGGGGTTCCAAATGAGCAGTTCTTC. Its translation is CASKKRGVPNEQFF.

The chain joins TRBV28 to TRBJ2-5, with TRBD1 identical over 11 bases. Germline V gene data show CDR1 as MDHEN and CDR2 as SYDVKM. The CDR3 has 17 residues. Germline trimming cut 7 bases from V and 11 bases from J; bases unmatched to any gene: 21. Written as DNA, the CDR3 is TGTGCCAGCATCCTTTCCGGTGGGACAGGGGGGTGGGATGAGCAGTACTTC. This encodes CASILSGGTGGWDEQYF.

This clonotype was detected many times. The rearrangement joins TRBV15 to TRBJ1-2; 7 nucleotides align to TRBD1. Per germline, CDR1 LNHNV and CDR2 YYDKDF (reference sequence). The CDR3 is 16 amino acids. V was clipped by 0 bases and J by 7 bases; unmatched bases: 11. CDR3 nucleotides: TGTGCCACCAGCAGAGAACGAGGACAGGCGTGGGGTGGCTACACCTTC. Translating it yields CATSRERGQAWGGYTF.

As concerns this clonotype: An end of the junction does not agree with germline; a read error may underlie this. V usage is TRBV14 and J usage is TRBJ2-7; either TRBD1 or TRBD2 may fit D (6 bases each). Germline CDR1 is SGHDN and CDR2 is FVKESK. This CDR3 spans 18 amino acids. DNA for the CDR3: TGCGCCAGCAGCCACCTGGCGGGGTTACAGGGCAGCTCCTGCGAGCAGTACTTC. Its translation is CASSHLAGLQGSSCEQYF.

This clonotype was counted a few times. The chain is built from TRBV29-1 and TRBJ2-4, with D perhaps being TRBD1 or TRBD2 (5 bases each). V was clipped by 0 bases and J by 15 bases, with 18 bases between them. The CDR3 consists of 13 residues. Germline assignment: CDR1 SQVTM and CDR2 ANQGSEA. The DNA for the CDR3 is TGCAGCGTTGAAGATGGGGTTGGGACGGTGGGGTACTTC. Translated, it gives CSVEDGVGTVGYF.

V usage is TRBV18 and J usage is TRBJ2-7; 7 bases are shared with TRBD1. Germline V gives CDR1 KGHSH, CDR2 LQKENI. This CDR3 is built from 13 residues. The junction had 4 bases not matched to a gene; V was cut back by 4 bases and J by 4 bases. CDR3 region: CASSRGQIYEQYF. Written as DNA, the CDR3 is TGTGCCAGCTCACGGGGACAGATTTACGAGCAGTACTTC.

The chain has TRBV20-1 and TRBJ2-4; weak D call: TRBD2 (5 bases). Germline V gene sequence: CDR1 DFQATT, CDR2 SNEGSKA (reference sequence). CDR3 size: 17 residues. V gave up 0 bases and J gave up 0 bases, with 15 bases separating them. CDR3 sequence reads: CSARDPGVPGAKNIQYF. The CDR3 coding sequence is TGCAGTGCTAGAGATCCCGGGGTCCCAGGAGCCAAAAACATTCAGTACTTC.

There are a few counts of this clonotype. V usage is TRBV7-2 and J usage is TRBJ2-5; D gene ambiguous. The V gene's germline CDR1 is SGHTA and CDR2 FQGNSA. The CDR3 runs 14 residues. Trimming took 3 bases from V and 5 from J, leaving 13 bases between them. The CDR3 DNA is TGTGCCAGCAGCTTTAGGAAGATGGTGGAGACCCAGTACTTC. Amino acids: CASSFRKMVETQYF. Supplemented by reference TRBV7-2 and TRBJ2-5, the full variable domain reads GAGVSQSPSNKVTEKGKDVELRCDPISGHTALYWYRQSLGQGLEFLIYFQGNSAPDKSGLPSDRFSAERTGGSVSTLTIQRTQQEDSAVYLCASSFRKMVETQYFGPGTRLLVL.

This clonotype has only a few counts. The V and J genes are TRBV7-7 and TRBJ2-1; D not resolved. The V gene lost 4 bases and the J gene lost 7 bases, with 11 bases spanning the gap. This CDR3 has 13 amino acids. Germline V gives CDR1 SSHAT, CDR2 FNYEAQ (reference sequence). As DNA, the CDR3 is TGTGCCAGCAGCTCTCGTGGACGGAATGAGCAGTTCTTC. Protein sequence: CASSSRGRNEQFF.

This clonotype was detected only a few times. The chain is built from TRBV5-1 and TRBJ2-1, with a weak D call TRBD2 (6 bases). This CDR3 has 15 residues. Germline V lookup: CDR1 SGHRS, CDR2 YFSETQ. Trimming cost V 5 bases and J 5 bases, with 17 bases left between them. CDR3 in amino acids: CASREWQGGHNEQFF. The DNA for the CDR3 is TGCGCCAGCAGAGAGTGGCAGGGAGGTCACAATGAGCAGTTCTTC.

This clonotype was counted ten times or more. DNA for the CDR3: TGCAGCGTTGAAGATCGGGCGTGGCGGGAGCGGAGCTCCTACAATGAGCAGTTCTTC. Encoded protein: CSVEDRAWRERSSYNEQFF. The V call is TRBV29-1, the J call TRBJ2-1; 7 positions agree with TRBD2. Trimming took 0 bases from V and 0 from J; bases not matched to a gene: 14. The CDR3 is made up of 19 amino acids. CDR1 is SQVTM, CDR2 ANQGSEA, per germline.

There are a few counts of this clonotype. The chain recombines TRBV27 with TRBJ2-5; D call uncertain. Germline V lookup: CDR1 MNHEY, CDR2 SMNVEV (reference sequence). V lost 0 bases and J 1 base, leaving 3 bases between the germline ends. CDR3 length: 13 residues. The CDR3, as DNA: TGTGCCAGCAGTTTATCCATCCAAGAGACCCAGTACTTC. It is translated as CASSLSIQETQYF.

This rearrangement joins TRBV5-1 to TRBJ1-5; 8 bases agree with TRBD1. The CDR3 is 14 amino acids. V was clipped by 4 bases and J by 4 bases; unmatched bases: 4. Germline CDR1 reads SGHRS; CDR2 reads YFSETQ. The CDR3: CASSPRDRNQPQHF. CDR3 DNA sequence: TGCGCCAGCAGCCCCCGGGACAGGAATCAGCCCCAGCATTTT.

This chain uses TRBV7-9 with TRBJ2-5; the D gene is possibly TRBD1 (6 bases). The germline V and J ends were trimmed by 4 bases and 3 bases, with 21 bases remaining between them. The germline gives CDR1 SEHNR, CDR2 FQNEAQ (reference sequence). CDR3 size: 17 residues. The DNA for the CDR3 is TGTGCCAGCAGCTACGTACTAGACTCGAACAGGGAAGAGACCCAGTACTTC. This encodes CASSYVLDSNREETQYF. Looking up the rest from reference TRBV7-9 and TRBJ2-5 gives the full variable domain: DTGVSQNPRHKITKRGQNVTFRCDPISEHNRLYWYRQTLGQGPEFLTYFQNEAQLEKSRLLSDRFSAERPKGSFSTLEIQRTEQGDSAMYLCASSYVLDSNREETQYFGPGTRLLVL.

This clonotype was seen only a few times. This chain connects TRBV24-1 to TRBJ1-6; TRBD1 is a possible D gene (6 bases). Between the trimmed V and J ends, which lost 3 bases and 5 bases, there was a span of 10 bases. The length of the CDR3 is 15 residues. The germline V gene encodes CDR1 KGHDR and CDR2 SFDVKD. CDR3 nucleotide sequence: TGTGCCACCAGTGATGCGGCAGGGGATAATTCACCCCTCCACTTT. This gives the protein CATSDAAGDNSPLHF.

This clonotype was counted between two and nine times. This chain uses TRBV29-1 with TRBJ2-3; TRBD2 aligns across 14 bases. There are 14 residues in the CDR3. Trimming at V came to 7 bases and at J to 4 bases, leaving 4 bases not matched to a gene. CDR1 is SQVTM and CDR2 is ANQGSEA in the germline V gene. The chain's CDR3 is CSGRLAGGPDTQYF. The CDR3 bases are TGCAGCGGACGACTAGCGGGGGGGCCAGATACGCAGTATTTT.

The V and J genes are TRBV4-3 and TRBJ1-5; TRBD1 agrees at 9 bases. The CDR3 covers 15 residues. The germline V gene has CDR1 LGHNA and CDR2 YSLEER. V lost 1 base and J lost 6; bases outside the gene matches: 4. The CDR3 region is CASSQATGGVQPQHF. CDR3 nucleotides: TGCGCCAGCAGCCAAGCTACAGGGGGCGTTCAGCCCCAGCATTTT.

The chain carries TRBV20-1 and TRBJ2-7, with 7 nucleotides matching TRBD1. The germline CDR1 and CDR2 sequences are DFQATT and SNEGSKA (reference sequence). This CDR3 comprises 16 residues. J lost 3 bases, V lost 5 bases, and 16 bases had no gene match. CDR3 loop: CSAETRGQSLHYEQYF. The CDR3, as DNA: TGCAGTGCTGAAACGAGGGGACAGAGCTTACACTACGAGCAGTACTTC.

The chain carries TRBV3-1 and TRBJ1-2; D is perhaps TRBD1 (6 bases). With 1 base removed from V and 2 bases from J, the gap between germline ends came to 20 bases. CDR3 length: 18 residues. The germline V gene has CDR1 LGHDT and CDR2 YNNKEL (reference sequence). CDR3: CASSQGSGAGTRNYGYTF. CDR3 nucleotide sequence: TGTGCCAGCAGCCAAGGTTCAGGGGCAGGGACTAGGAACTATGGCTACACCTTC.

This rearrangement joins TRBV14 to TRBJ2-1; D gene ambiguous. The CDR3 consists of 15 residues. The V gene's germline CDR1 is SGHDN and CDR2 FVKESK. V lost 2 bases to trimming and J lost 6 bases, with 14 bases between them. CDR3 in DNA: TGTGCCAGCAGCCAATTCTTCGGTAGTTTCAATGAGCAGTTCTTC. It is translated as CASSQFFGSFNEQFF.

This clonotype was observed a handful of times. This rearrangement joins TRBV20-1 to TRBJ1-2; unclear D gene. Germline V gives CDR1 DFQATT, CDR2 SNEGSKA (reference sequence). The CDR3 contains 14 residues. Trimming left V 0 bases short and J 8 bases short, with 16 bases between. CDR3 protein: CSARETGNFGGYTF. CDR3 in DNA: TGCAGTGCTAGAGAGACCGGGAACTTTGGGGGCTACACCTTC.

This clonotype appeared a few times. The chain has TRBV29-1 and TRBJ2-3, with TRBD2 identical over 15 bases. V dropped 7 bases and J dropped 6; count of bases not matched to a gene: 14. Germline V gene data show CDR1 as SQVTM and CDR2 as ANQGSEA. The CDR3 loop spans 17 amino acids. The CDR3 DNA is TGCAGCGCCTCCGGGACTAGCGGGAGGCCTCAGGCGGATACGCAGTATTTT. This encodes CSASGTSGRPQADTQYF.

This clonotype has only one observation. The V gene is TRBV5-5, the J gene TRBJ2-7; tentatively, D is TRBD2 (6 bases). V lost 3 bases and J lost 9, with 13 bases in between. Looked up from germline, CDR1 is SGHKS and CDR2 is YYEKEE (reference sequence). The length of the CDR3 is 12 residues. The CDR3 nucleotides are TGTGCCAGCAGCTCGACTAGTGCGGTGCAGTACTTC. Translation gives CASSSTSAVQYF.